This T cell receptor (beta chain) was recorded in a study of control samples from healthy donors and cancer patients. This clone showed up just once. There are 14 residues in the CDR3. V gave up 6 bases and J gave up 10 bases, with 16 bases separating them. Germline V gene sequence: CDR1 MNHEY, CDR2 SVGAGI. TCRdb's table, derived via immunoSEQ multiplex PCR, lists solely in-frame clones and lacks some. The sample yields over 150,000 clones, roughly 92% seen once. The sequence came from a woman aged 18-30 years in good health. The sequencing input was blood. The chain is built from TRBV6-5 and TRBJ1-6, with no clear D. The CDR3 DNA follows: TGTGCCAGCAGCCGTAGCCAAGAAGAATCACCCCTCCACTTT. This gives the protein CASSRSQEESPLHF.